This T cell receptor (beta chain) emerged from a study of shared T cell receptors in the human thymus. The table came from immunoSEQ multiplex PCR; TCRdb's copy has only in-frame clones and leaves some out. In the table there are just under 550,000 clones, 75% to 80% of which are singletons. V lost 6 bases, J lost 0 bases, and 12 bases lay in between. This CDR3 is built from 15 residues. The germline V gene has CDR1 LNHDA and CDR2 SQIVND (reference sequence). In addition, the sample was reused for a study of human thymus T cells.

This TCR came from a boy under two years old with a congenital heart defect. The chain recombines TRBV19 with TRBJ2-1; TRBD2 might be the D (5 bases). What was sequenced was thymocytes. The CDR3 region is CASRGMGSSYNEQFF. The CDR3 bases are TGTGCCAGTAGGGGGATGGGGAGCTCCTACAATGAGCAGTTCTTC.